Shown below are 21 T cell receptor beta chains from a single sample sequenced in a study of cytomegalovirus exposure and HLA in healthy donors. A multiplex PCR was run with 60 Vbeta primers and 13 Jbeta primers. TCRdb keeps only in-frame clones here, not all; method: immunoSEQ multiplex PCR. The sample lists roughly 78,000 clones; about 60% were seen once. Sequencing was performed on PBMCs. The receptors derive from a man under 40 in good health and CMV-seropositive.

This rearrangement joins TRBV5-1 to TRBJ1-1, with D perhaps matching TRBD1 (5 bases). Germline CDR1 reads SGHRS; CDR2 reads YFSETQ. The V gene lost 4 bases and the J gene lost 1 base, with 14 bases spanning the gap. The CDR3 runs to 15 residues. The CDR3 DNA is TGCGCCAGCAGCGTAGTTGGGGGGACGAACACTGAAGCTTTCTTT. This gives the protein CASSVVGGTNTEAFF.

This clone was recorded once. The chain is built from TRBV5-8 and TRBJ2-7; D is unresolved. The CDR3 has 13 amino acids. Trimming cost V 4 bases and J 6 bases, with 14 bases left between them. From germline, CDR1 is SGHTS and CDR2 YDEGEE. CDR3 in amino acids: CASSTRHSGEQYF. The DNA of the CDR3 is TGTGCCAGCAGCACACGACACTCTGGCGAGCAGTACTTC.

The chain combines TRBV29-1 with TRBJ1-4, with 7 bases identical to TRBD1. CDR3 length equals 13 residues. After removal of 4 bases from V and 4 bases from J, the junction contained 3 bases not matched to a gene. Germline V CDR1 and CDR2: SQVTM, ANQGSEA. The CDR3 here is CSVGAGGNEKLFF. The CDR3 DNA reads TGCAGCGTTGGTGCAGGGGGTAATGAAAAACTGTTTTTT.

The J gene is TRBJ2-1, the V gene TRBV28; D is unresolved. The V gene lost 6 bases and the J gene lost 9 bases, with 6 bases spanning the gap. The CDR3 totals 10 residues. Per the germline V gene, CDR1 is MDHEN and CDR2 is SYDVKM. The CDR3 DNA is TGTGCCAGCAGCCGGAGTGAGCAGTTCTTC. Its protein product is CASSRSEQFF.

This chain links TRBV20-1 with TRBJ1-2; D is possibly TRBD1 (5 bases). CDR1 and CDR2 (germline): DFQATT, SNEGSKA (reference sequence). Between the trimmed V and J ends, which lost 8 bases and 5 bases, there was a span of 12 bases. The CDR3 runs 11 residues. CDR3 coding DNA: TGCAGTTTAAATCAGGGTTATGGCTACACCTTC. It encodes CSLNQGYGYTF.

This clone has a single count. The genes are TRBV4-3 and TRBJ2-7; the match to TRBD2 covers 8 bases. Germline lookup yields CDR1 LGHNA and CDR2 YSLEER. With 2 bases clipped from V and 0 bases from J, the junction kept 3 bases outside the gene matches. The CDR3 sequence is 15 residues long. CDR3 in DNA: TGCGCCAGCAGCCAACTACTAGCGGACTCCTACGAGCAGTACTTC. Protein product: CASSQLLADSYEQYF.

The rearrangement joins TRBV5-5 to TRBJ1-1; 8 nucleotides line up with TRBD1. The junction had 6 bases not matched to a gene; V was cut back by 4 bases and J by 7 bases. Germline V gene sequence: CDR1 SGHKS, CDR2 YYEKEE (reference sequence). The CDR3 extends over 13 amino acids. The CDR3 DNA reads TGTGCCAGCAGCCAGGGACAGGTCGGTGAAGCTTTCTTT. The encoded protein is CASSQGQVGEAFF.

This clone is labeled medium-sized. V usage is TRBV10-3 and J usage is TRBJ1-1; D gene unclear. V was cut by 10 bases and J by 1 base, with 10 bases left in between. The CDR3 is 12 residues long. Germline V gene lookup returns CDR1 ENHRY and CDR2 SYGVKD. Written as DNA, the CDR3 is TGTGCCACCGCAGGAGGGAACACTGAAGCTTTCTTT. Its translation: CATAGGNTEAFF.

This clone was picked up a small number of times. The chain couples TRBV7-9 to TRBJ1-4; D unclear. The CDR3 is made up of 14 amino acids. The V gene's germline CDR1 is SEHNR and CDR2 FQNEAQ (reference sequence). The ends were cut back, 3 bases at V and 0 bases at J, with 5 bases in the middle. CDR3 nucleotide sequence: TGTGCCAGCAGCTTTTCAGCAACTAATGAAAAACTGTTTTTT. This codes for CASSFSATNEKLFF.

The sample holds a few counts of this clone. This chain links TRBV18 with TRBJ2-7; a weak D match, TRBD1 (6 bases). The CDR3 totals 14 residues. The germline V gene has CDR1 KGHSH and CDR2 LQKENI. The ends were cut back, 1 base at V and 5 bases at J, with 12 bases in the middle. The CDR3 loop is CASSPLPGVDEQYF. CDR3 in DNA: TGTGCCAGCTCACCACTTCCAGGGGTAGACGAGCAGTACTTC. The full variable domain, in which reference TRBV18 and TRBJ2-7 provide the parts outside the CDR3, is NAGVMQNPRHLVRRRGQEARLRCSPMKGHSHVYWYRQLPEEGLKFMVYLQKENIIDESGMPKERFSAEFPKEGPSILRIQQVVRGDSAAYFCASSPLPGVDEQYFGPGTRLTVT.

This chain uses TRBV30 with TRBJ2-7; 8 nucleotides agree with TRBD1. The CDR3 totals 15 residues. Germline V lookup: CDR1 GTSNPN, CDR2 SVGIG (reference sequence). The V gene end was trimmed by 1 base and the J gene end by 6 bases; junction bases not matched to a gene: 11. The CDR3 sequence is CAWSARVRTGTEQYF. The DNA of the CDR3 is TGTGCCTGGAGTGCTCGGGTCAGGACAGGGACCGAGCAGTACTTC.

This clone was observed a few times. This chain links TRBV21-1 with TRBJ2-1; whether TRBD2, the table's D call, matches the DNA was not checked. TRBV21-1 is described as a pseudogene. The CDR3 sequence is 13 residues long. CDR3 residues: CASSTRLTWEQFF. The DNA of the CDR3 is TGTGCCAGCAGTACTAGACTTACTTGGGAGCAGTTCTTC.

This chain joins TRBV28 and TRBJ1-5, with 7 bases that match TRBD1. The trim removed 6 bases at V and 4 bases at J, leaving 9 bases unmatched. This CDR3 region has 15 residues. Per germline, CDR1 MDHEN and CDR2 SYDVKM. CDR3 DNA: TGTGCCAGCAGCTTTGCCGACAGGGAGAATCAGCCCCAGCATTTT. Its protein product is CASSFADRENQPQHF.

This sequence joins TRBV28 and TRBJ2-1; D perhaps matches TRBD2 (6 bases). V was pared by 3 bases and J by 6 bases, with 15 bases between. The germline V gene encodes CDR1 MDHEN and CDR2 SYDVKM. This CDR3 is built from 15 residues. The CDR3 region is CASSFGGTGVNEQFF. The CDR3 DNA reads TGTGCCAGCAGTTTTGGAGGGACGGGAGTCAATGAGCAGTTCTTC.

This chain links TRBV7-8 with TRBJ2-7; D is perhaps TRBD1 (6 bases). V was shortened by 6 bases and J by 4 bases, with 13 bases between the two germline ends. The CDR3 loop spans 13 amino acids. Per the germline V gene, CDR1 is SGHVS and CDR2 is FQNEAQ. The CDR3 is CASSPQQGYEQYF. The CDR3 DNA is TGTGCCAGCAGTCCTCAACAGGGTTACGAGCAGTACTTC. The variable domain in full, completed from reference TRBV7-8 and TRBJ2-7, reads GAGVSQSPRYKVAKRGQDVALRCDPISGHVSLFWYQQALGQGPEFLTYFQNEAQLDKSGLPSDRFFAERPEGSVSTLKIQRTQQEDSAVYLCASSPQQGYEQYFGPGTRLTVT.

The chain recombines TRBV25-1 with TRBJ1-2, with 10 bases aligning to TRBD1. This CDR3 region has 14 residues. Per germline, CDR1 MGHDK and CDR2 SYGVNS. V was pared by 6 bases and J by 4 bases, with 5 bases of the junction left unmatched. CDR3 nucleotides: TGTGCCAGCAGCTCGACAGGGGGCAGCTATGGCTACACCTTC. This encodes CASSSTGGSYGYTF.

V usage is TRBV5-6 and J usage is TRBJ2-3, with TRBD2 matching 8 bases. This CDR3 spans 14 amino acids. V was pared by 2 bases and J by 4 bases, with 3 bases of the junction left unmatched. Germline V gives CDR1 SGHDT, CDR2 YYEEEE. CDR3 in amino acids: CASSLLAAPDTQYF. Written as DNA, the CDR3 is TGTGCCAGCAGCTTACTAGCGGCCCCAGATACGCAGTATTTT.

The rearrangement links TRBV19 to TRBJ1-5, with a possible D match to TRBD1 (6 bases). CDR1 is LNHDA and CDR2 is SQIVND in the germline V gene (reference sequence). The CDR3 runs to 14 residues. V gave up 10 bases and J gave up 0 bases, with 13 bases separating them. The CDR3: CAIGDIHSNQPQHF. The CDR3 nucleotides read TGTGCCATAGGGGACATACATAGCAATCAGCCCCAGCATTTT.

This chain links TRBV7-2 with TRBJ2-2; D is uncertain. This CDR3 is built from 11 residues. The germline V and J ends were trimmed by 2 bases and 9 bases, with 4 bases remaining between them. Germline CDR1 and CDR2: SGHTA and FQGNSA. The CDR3 nucleotides are TGTGCCAGCAGCTTATTCAGGGAGCTGTTTTTT. Its translation: CASSLFRELFF.

The chain has TRBV18 and TRBJ2-7; weak D call: TRBD1 (8 bases). The CDR3 runs to 15 residues. The germline V and J ends were trimmed by 6 bases and 2 bases, with 17 bases remaining between them. Germline CDR1 and CDR2: KGHSH and LQKENI. The CDR3 here is CASSSDRGGTYEQYF. The CDR3 coding sequence is TGTGCCAGCTCTTCCGACAGGGGAGGGACCTACGAGCAGTACTTC. Variable domain in full (rest from reference TRBV18 and TRBJ2-7): NAGVMQNPRHLVRRRGQEARLRCSPMKGHSHVYWYRQLPEEGLKFMVYLQKENIIDESGMPKERFSAEFPKEGPSILRIQQVVRGDSAAYFCASSSDRGGTYEQYFGPGTRLTVT.

The chain uses TRBV7-2 and TRBJ2-7; 10 bases line up with TRBD2. The germline CDR1 and CDR2 sequences are SGHTA and FQGNSA. V gave up 5 bases and J gave up 3 bases; unmatched junction bases: 10. This CDR3 contains 16 residues. The DNA of the CDR3 is TGTGCCAGCAGCCCCACTCTAGCGGGAGCTTTCTACGAGCAGTACTTC. Translated: CASSPTLAGAFYEQYF.